This entry lists 13 T cell receptor beta chains sequenced from one sample in a study of monozygotic twins with inflammatory bowel disease. After re-calling the 5' RACE reads, TCRdb lists one entry per CDR3 protein, DNA absent. The specimen's table records 310,000 or so distinct CDR3 sequences. Source material: blood. These receptors were obtained from a human donor with ulcerative colitis or Crohn's disease, or a healthy co-twin of an affected twin (not recorded which).

V and J are TRBV5-1 and TRBJ2-7; absent DNA, TCRdb's TRBD1 call cannot be checked. The CDR3 loop spans 16 amino acids. Germline values: CDR1 SGHRS, CDR2 YFSETQ. The CDR3 spells CASSLLPGQGTYEQYF.

The chain recombines TRBV28 with TRBJ2-3; TCRdb's D gene call, TRBD1, goes unchecked for lack of DNA. CDR3 size: 14 residues. CDR1 and CDR2 from the germline V gene are MDHEN and SYDVKM. CDR3 sequence: CASSLRGGGYTQYF.

V is TRBV5-6 and J is TRBJ2-5; TCRdb lists TRBD2, though no DNA is available to test this call. The germline CDR1 and CDR2 sequences are SGHDT and YYEEEE. There are 16 residues in the CDR3. The CDR3 here is CASSALILAVGETQYF.

The genes are TRBV24-1 and TRBJ2-2. The CDR3 covers 13 residues. CDR1 and CDR2 from the germline V gene are KGHDR and SFDVKD. The CDR3 loop reads CATGEVNTGELFF.

The chain recombines TRBV12-3 or TRBV12-4 with TRBJ1-5. CDR3 length: 12 residues. Here the CDR3 reads CASSLNNQPQHF.

The chain couples TRBV18 to TRBJ2-5; TCRdb outputs TRBD1, but without DNA this stays unchecked. Germline V CDR1 and CDR2: KGHSH, LQKENI. The CDR3 is 14 amino acids. The CDR3 protein is CASSPRQVGETQYF.

The rearrangement links TRBV28 to TRBJ2-7; the D call from TCRdb, TRBD1, cannot be confirmed without DNA. This CDR3 spans 14 amino acids. The V gene's germline CDR1 is MDHEN and CDR2 SYDVKM. The CDR3 loop is CASRLPGQRNEQYF. Using reference TRBV28 and TRBJ2-7 for the parts outside the CDR3, the full variable domain is DVKVTQSSRYLVKRTGEKVFLECVQDMDHENMFWYRQDPGLGLRLIYFSYDVKMKEKGDIPEGYSVSREKKERFSLILESASTNQTSMYLCASRLPGQRNEQYFGPGTRLTVT.

The V and J genes are TRBV6-5 and TRBJ1-1; the D call of TRBD1 rests on TCRdb alone, since no DNA is present to check it. The germline CDR1 and CDR2 sequences are MNHEY and SVGAGI. This CDR3 is 15 amino acids long. This chain's CDR3 is CASSYSYRGGTEAFF.

V usage is TRBV30 and J usage is TRBJ1-1; TCRdb indicates TRBD1, and absent DNA this call remains unverified. Germline loops: CDR1 GTSNPN, CDR2 SVGIG (reference sequence). This CDR3 spans 15 amino acids. The CDR3 spells CAWSESRQGASEAFF.

The CDR3 is CASSLQGVSYEQYF. This chain joins TRBV12-3 or TRBV12-4 and TRBJ2-7; the TCRdb call, TRBD1, lacks DNA for checking. This CDR3 region has 14 residues.

The rearrangement joins TRBV5-1 to TRBJ2-3. CDR1 is SGHRS and CDR2 is YFSETQ in the germline V gene. The CDR3 has 14 amino acids. Here the CDR3 reads CASSLRPESDTQYF.

The chain employs TRBV4-1 and TRBJ2-5; lacking DNA, the TRBD2 call made by TCRdb goes unchecked. Germline V gene sequence: CDR1 MGHRA, CDR2 YSYEKL. The CDR3 is made up of 13 amino acids. CDR3 sequence: CASSQERGETQYF.

This sequence joins TRBV10-3 and TRBJ2-1; TCRdb selects TRBD2, and the lack of DNA leaves this call unchecked. Germline V gene data show CDR1 as ENHRY and CDR2 as SYGVKD. The CDR3 is 17 amino acids. CDR3 region: CAISERLAGISYNEQFF.